This is a list of T cell receptor beta chains from one sample in a study of Tregs in tolerant kidney transplant recipients. Repertoires were generated with immunoSEQ multiplex PCR, while TCRdb's copy carries only in-frame clones and drops some. The sample contains about 120,000 clones, about 90% of which appear only once. The sequenced sample consisted of CD4+ T cells from blood. Receptors originate from a human donor in good health. Both conserved end residues are part of each CDR3. Each record gives: D gene, clone size, J gene, V gene, CDR3 DNA, CDR3 protein. D genes are given only for firm matches. Expanded clones get a size class; other rows say once, few or many, or leave the size out.

d_call: NA; clone_size: NA; j_call: TRBJ2-7; v_call: TRBV11-2; cdr3_nt: TGTGCCAGCAGCCGGACTACCCAGAGCTCCTACGAGCAGTACTTC; cdr3_aa: CASSRTTQSSYEQYF
d_call: NA; clone_size: NA; j_call: TRBJ2-1; v_call: TRBV7-2; cdr3_nt: TGTGCCAGCAGCTTAAGGCCAGCAAGGTCAAAATCTCAGTTCTTC; cdr3_aa: CASSLRPARSKSQFF
d_call: TRBD2; clone_size: NA; j_call: TRBJ2-7; v_call: TRBV9; cdr3_nt: TGTGCCAGCAGCGTAAGTAGCGGGGGCCTAGGGGAGCAGTACTTC; cdr3_aa: CASSVSSGGLGEQYF
d_call: TRBD2; clone_size: NA; j_call: TRBJ2-3; v_call: TRBV6-5; cdr3_nt: TGTGCCAGCAGTTACTCGATTAGCGGGGAGGACCATACGCAGTATTTT; cdr3_aa: CASSYSISGEDHTQYF
d_call: TRBD1; clone_size: NA; j_call: TRBJ2-7; v_call: TRBV7-6; cdr3_nt: TGTGCCAGCAGCGGACGGACAGGGCGGTACGAGCAGTACTTC; cdr3_aa: CASSGRTGRYEQYF
d_call: NA; clone_size: NA; j_call: TRBJ2-7; v_call: TRBV6-6; cdr3_nt: TGTGCCAGCAGCGAGACAGGCTTTACCTACGAGCAGTACTTC; cdr3_aa: CASSETGFTYEQYF
d_call: TRBD2; clone_size: NA; j_call: TRBJ2-1; v_call: TRBV18; cdr3_nt: TGTGCCAGCTCACCACCCATCAGCGGGACCCCCTACAATGAGCAGTTCTTC; cdr3_aa: CASSPPISGTPYNEQFF
d_call: NA; clone_size: once; j_call: TRBJ1-5; v_call: TRBV21-1; cdr3_nt: TGTGCCAGCAGCCCAACAGGGGGCGGCGGACTGTATAGCAATCAGCCCCAGCATTTT; cdr3_aa: CASSPTGGGGLYSNQPQHF
d_call: TRBD1; clone_size: NA; j_call: TRBJ2-7; v_call: TRBV5-5; cdr3_nt: TGTGCCAGCAGCTTGCCCCAGGGGGCAGCCTACGAGCAGTACTTC; cdr3_aa: CASSLPQGAAYEQYF
d_call: TRBD1; clone_size: few; j_call: TRBJ1-2; v_call: TRBV6-5; cdr3_nt: TGTGCCAGCAGAACCACAGGGGCGAGGGGCTATGGCTACACCTTC; cdr3_aa: CASRTTGARGYGYTF
d_call: TRBD2; clone_size: NA; j_call: TRBJ2-4; v_call: TRBV2; cdr3_nt: TGTGCCAGAAGCGAGGTCGGGACTACCCTAGGCATTCAGTACTTC; cdr3_aa: CARSEVGTTLGIQYF
d_call: NA; clone_size: NA; j_call: TRBJ2-7; v_call: TRBV5-1; cdr3_nt: TGCGCCAGCAGCCAGACGGATTCCTACGAGCAGTACTTC; cdr3_aa: CASSQTDSYEQYF
d_call: TRBD2; clone_size: NA; j_call: TRBJ2-5; v_call: TRBV18; cdr3_nt: TGTGCCAGCCCGACTAGCGGGAGACCAAAGACCCAGTACTTC; cdr3_aa: CASPTSGRPKTQYF
d_call: TRBD1; clone_size: NA; j_call: TRBJ1-4; v_call: TRBV6-1; cdr3_nt: TGTGCCAGCAGTGGTTCCGACAGGGGGCGGGAAAAACTGTTTTTT; cdr3_aa: CASSGSDRGREKLFF
d_call: NA; clone_size: few; j_call: TRBJ1-5; v_call: TRBV18; cdr3_nt: TGTGCCAGCTCACCACCGGTCACAGTAAATCAGCCCCAGCATTTT; cdr3_aa: CASSPPVTVNQPQHF
d_call: NA; clone_size: NA; j_call: TRBJ2-5; v_call: TRBV18; cdr3_nt: TGTGCCAGCTCACCTACAGCCCCGTACCAAGAGACCCAGTACTTC; cdr3_aa: CASSPTAPYQETQYF
d_call: NA; clone_size: NA; j_call: TRBJ1-2; v_call: TRBV18; cdr3_nt: TGTGCCAGCTCGAGCACTGACATGCGGGGCTACACCTTC; cdr3_aa: CASSSTDMRGYTF
d_call: TRBD1; clone_size: few; j_call: TRBJ1-5; v_call: TRBV5-1; cdr3_nt: TGCGCCAGCAGCTCGGGGGACAGGGGAGGCAATCAGCCCCAGCATTTT; cdr3_aa: CASSSGDRGGNQPQHF
d_call: TRBD1; clone_size: NA; j_call: TRBJ1-1; v_call: TRBV11-3; cdr3_nt: TGTGCCAGCAGCCCCGACAGGGGGAACACTGAAGCTTTCTTT; cdr3_aa: CASSPDRGNTEAFF
d_call: TRBD1; clone_size: NA; j_call: TRBJ1-2; v_call: TRBV28; cdr3_nt: TGTGCCAGCAGTTTAGGAGGGACAGGGGGCTATGGCTACACCTTC; cdr3_aa: CASSLGGTGGYGYTF
d_call: NA; clone_size: NA; j_call: TRBJ2-5; v_call: TRBV5-4; cdr3_nt: TGTGCCAGCAGCCCACTTAAGGGGACCCAGTACTTC; cdr3_aa: CASSPLKGTQYF
d_call: NA; clone_size: once; j_call: TRBJ2-3; v_call: TRBV6-5; cdr3_nt: TGTGCCACAAGGTTGAATGGGGATACGCAGTATTTT; cdr3_aa: CATRLNGDTQYF
d_call: TRBD1; clone_size: NA; j_call: TRBJ1-3; v_call: TRBV19; cdr3_nt: TGTGCCAGTGGCCGGGACAGCTCTGGAAACACCATATATTTT; cdr3_aa: CASGRDSSGNTIYF
d_call: NA; clone_size: NA; j_call: TRBJ1-6; v_call: TRBV5-5; cdr3_nt: TGTGCCAGCAGCTCTAGCGACGGTCGGGATTCACCCCTCCACTTT; cdr3_aa: CASSSSDGRDSPLHF
d_call: NA; clone_size: NA; j_call: TRBJ2-7; v_call: TRBV6-1; cdr3_nt: TGTGCCAGCAGTGATCCCGCCCGGACGGCTAGCTCCTACGAGCAGTACTTC; cdr3_aa: CASSDPARTASSYEQYF
d_call: TRBD1; clone_size: once; j_call: TRBJ1-2; v_call: TRBV27; cdr3_nt: TGTGCCAGCAGGGACAGGGGTCCCACTTCCTATGGCTACACCTTC; cdr3_aa: CASRDRGPTSYGYTF
d_call: TRBD1; clone_size: NA; j_call: TRBJ1-1; v_call: TRBV2; cdr3_nt: TGTGCCAGCAGTGAAGAGTCAGGGGGAACTGAAGCTTTCTTT; cdr3_aa: CASSEESGGTEAFF
d_call: NA; clone_size: NA; j_call: TRBJ1-2; v_call: TRBV7-6; cdr3_nt: TGTGCCAGCAGCTCGGGACCACAGGCCTATGGCTACACCTTC; cdr3_aa: CASSSGPQAYGYTF
d_call: TRBD1; clone_size: NA; j_call: TRBJ1-2; v_call: TRBV9; cdr3_nt: TGTGCCAGCAGCGTAAGATCGGTGGGGACAGGTCAAGATGGCTACACCTTC; cdr3_aa: CASSVRSVGTGQDGYTF
d_call: TRBD1; clone_size: NA; j_call: TRBJ1-4; v_call: TRBV12-5; cdr3_nt: TGTGCTAGTGGTTTGGCCTGGGGGACAGAGAGTGAAAAACTGTTTTTT; cdr3_aa: CASGLAWGTESEKLFF
d_call: NA; clone_size: NA; j_call: TRBJ2-3; v_call: TRBV7-2; cdr3_nt: TGTGCCAGCACCATATTTCGCGATACGCAGTATTTT; cdr3_aa: CASTIFRDTQYF
d_call: TRBD2; clone_size: few; j_call: TRBJ2-5; v_call: TRBV7-9; cdr3_nt: TGTGCCAGCAGTGGGGGGGTAGAGACCCAGTACTTC; cdr3_aa: CASSGGVETQYF
d_call: NA; clone_size: NA; j_call: TRBJ2-5; v_call: TRBV18; cdr3_nt: TGTGCCAGCTCACCATTTAGTGGCAGGGGAGAGACCCAGTACTTC; cdr3_aa: CASSPFSGRGETQYF
d_call: TRBD1; clone_size: NA; j_call: TRBJ2-7; v_call: TRBV19; cdr3_nt: TGTGCCAGTAGTAGGCAGGGGGAAGTTTACCCTCCCTACGAGCAGTACTTC; cdr3_aa: CASSRQGEVYPPYEQYF
d_call: NA; clone_size: few; j_call: TRBJ1-3; v_call: TRBV9; cdr3_nt: TGTGCCAGCAGCGCGGGGGGCCAGGGACCCTCTGGAAACACCATATATTTT; cdr3_aa: CASSAGGQGPSGNTIYF
d_call: TRBD1; clone_size: NA; j_call: TRBJ2-3; v_call: TRBV10-3; cdr3_nt: TGTGCCATCAGCCCCCCCGGGACAGGGGGTGTAGATACGCAGTATTTT; cdr3_aa: CAISPPGTGGVDTQYF
d_call: NA; clone_size: NA; j_call: TRBJ2-1; v_call: TRBV6-1; cdr3_nt: TGTGCCAGCAGTGATACAGCTTTAGGGCAGTTCTTC; cdr3_aa: CASSDTALGQFF
d_call: NA; clone_size: few; j_call: TRBJ1-4; v_call: TRBV4-2; cdr3_nt: TGTGCCAGCAGCCTCGGAGGGCCTGAAAAACTGTTTTTT; cdr3_aa: CASSLGGPEKLFF
d_call: TRBD1; clone_size: NA; j_call: TRBJ1-5; v_call: TRBV18; cdr3_nt: TGTGCCAGCTCACCCGGAGACAGGGGTAATCAGCCCCAGCATTTT; cdr3_aa: CASSPGDRGNQPQHF
d_call: NA; clone_size: NA; j_call: TRBJ1-5; v_call: TRBV19; cdr3_nt: TGTGCCAGTAGTATGAATCGACAGGACAATCAGCCCCAGCATTTT; cdr3_aa: CASSMNRQDNQPQHF
d_call: NA; clone_size: NA; j_call: TRBJ2-7; v_call: TRBV6-1; cdr3_nt: TGTGCCAGCAGTAATCTTATGTCCTACGAGCAGTACTTC; cdr3_aa: CASSNLMSYEQYF
d_call: NA; clone_size: NA; j_call: TRBJ2-7; v_call: TRBV10-1; cdr3_nt: TGCGCCAGCAGCCTCACCGCAGGGAACTACGAGCAGTACTTC; cdr3_aa: CASSLTAGNYEQYF
d_call: NA; clone_size: many; j_call: TRBJ2-5; v_call: TRBV7-8; cdr3_nt: TGTGCCAGCAGCTTAGCACGGGAGACCCAGTACTTC; cdr3_aa: CASSLARETQYF
d_call: TRBD2; clone_size: NA; j_call: TRBJ2-2; v_call: TRBV7-3; cdr3_nt: TGTGCCAGCAGCTTGGGACTACTCGCCGGGGAGCTGTTTTTT; cdr3_aa: CASSLGLLAGELFF
d_call: TRBD1; clone_size: NA; j_call: TRBJ1-5; v_call: TRBV27; cdr3_nt: TGTGCCAGCAGTTCAGAGTCCCGGGACAGGAAGAATCAGCCCCAGCATTTT; cdr3_aa: CASSSESRDRKNQPQHF
d_call: NA; clone_size: NA; j_call: TRBJ1-2; v_call: TRBV5-1; cdr3_nt: TGCGCCAGCAGCTTGGACAGTCGAAATGGCTACACCTTC; cdr3_aa: CASSLDSRNGYTF
d_call: TRBD2; clone_size: NA; j_call: TRBJ2-7; v_call: TRBV5-4; cdr3_nt: TGTGCCAGCAGCTTGGGACTAGCGGGAGCCGAGCAGTACTTC; cdr3_aa: CASSLGLAGAEQYF
d_call: NA; clone_size: once; j_call: TRBJ1-2; v_call: TRBV30; cdr3_nt: TGTGCCTGGAGTGTAATGTACACTAACTATGGCTACACCTTC; cdr3_aa: CAWSVMYTNYGYTF
d_call: TRBD2; clone_size: NA; j_call: TRBJ2-4; v_call: TRBV29-1; cdr3_nt: TGCAGCGTTGAATACCCTAGCGGGCCCCGGGTTCAGTACTTC; cdr3_aa: CSVEYPSGPRVQYF
d_call: TRBD1; clone_size: NA; j_call: TRBJ1-2; v_call: TRBV19; cdr3_nt: TGTGCCAGTAGTATAACGTCGGGACAGTCTTATGGCTACACCTTC; cdr3_aa: CASSITSGQSYGYTF
d_call: NA; clone_size: few; j_call: TRBJ1-6; v_call: TRBV18; cdr3_nt: TGTGCCAGCTCACCAACAGGGATAGGCGGCAATTCACCCCTCCACTTT; cdr3_aa: CASSPTGIGGNSPLHF
d_call: NA; clone_size: NA; j_call: TRBJ2-7; v_call: TRBV6-5; cdr3_nt: TGTGCCAGCAGGTATAACAGGGTATCCTACGAGCAGTACTTC; cdr3_aa: CASRYNRVSYEQYF
d_call: TRBD1; clone_size: NA; j_call: TRBJ2-6; v_call: TRBV25-1; cdr3_nt: TGTGCCAGCAGTGCGGGACAGGGGAGGTCTGGGGCCAACGTCCTGACTTTC; cdr3_aa: CASSAGQGRSGANVLTF
d_call: TRBD2; clone_size: once; j_call: TRBJ2-3; v_call: TRBV28; cdr3_nt: TGTGCCAGCAGTTTACGTTCGGGACTAGAGGGGCCGCAGTATTTT; cdr3_aa: CASSLRSGLEGPQYF
d_call: NA; clone_size: once; j_call: TRBJ2-3; v_call: TRBV7-9; cdr3_nt: TGTGCCAGCAGCTTAAATGCAGGAGGCGTTGGAGCAGATACGCAGTATTTT; cdr3_aa: CASSLNAGGVGADTQYF